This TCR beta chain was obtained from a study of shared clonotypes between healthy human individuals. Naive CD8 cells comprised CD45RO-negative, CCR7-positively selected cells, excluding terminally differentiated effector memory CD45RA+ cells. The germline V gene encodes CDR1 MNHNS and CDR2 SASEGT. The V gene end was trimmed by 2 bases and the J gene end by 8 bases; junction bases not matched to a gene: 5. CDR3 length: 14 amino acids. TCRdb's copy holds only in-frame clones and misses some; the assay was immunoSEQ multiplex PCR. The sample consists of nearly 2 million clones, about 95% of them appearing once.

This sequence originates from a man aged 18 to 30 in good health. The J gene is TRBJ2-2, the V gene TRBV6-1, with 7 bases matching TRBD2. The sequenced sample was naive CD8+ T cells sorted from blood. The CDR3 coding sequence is TGTGCCAGCAGTGAATTCTGGGGAGGGGGGGAGCTGTTTTTT. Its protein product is CASSEFWGGGELFF.